Listed below are T cell receptor beta chains from one sample, sequenced in a study of T cell responses to AZD1222 COVID-19 vaccine. Profiling relied on immunoSEQ multiplex PCR, and the TCRdb table lists in-frame clones only, not all of them. This sample has 150,000 to 200,000 clones, with 88% found just once. This material consisted of peripheral blood, taken 28 days after the second AZD1222 dose. These TCRs come from an adult who received the AZD1222 COVID-19 vaccine. Both conserved end residues are trimmed from each CDR3.

>11|TRBV7-3|TRBJ1-6
ASSLKLNSPLH
>11|TRBV5-8|TRBJ2-1
ASTQTTGNEQF
>11|TRBV7-9|TRBJ2-5
ASSLSSGETQY
>15|TRBV7-2|TRBJ2-1
ASSLAPSGAGKDEQF
>14|TRBV2|TRBJ2-1
ASSREYRQGNNEQF
>14|TRBV14|TRBJ1-1
ASSQDWWGQGARAF
>13|TRBV3-1/TRBV3-2|TRBJ1-4
ASSQSGPPGEKLF
>9|TRBV2|TRBJ2-1
ASSEMREQF
>13|TRBV9|TRBJ2-7
ASSVGGAGSYEQY
>13|TRBV15|TRBJ1-5
ATSMRGTGNQPQH
>11|TRBV15|TRBJ1-5
ATSADSNQPQH
>14|TRBV7-2|TRBJ1-1
ASSSTGGGFGTEAF
>10|TRBV5-1|TRBJ2-1
ASSRDYNEQF
>10|TRBV19|TRBJ1-2
ASTALGYGYT
>11|TRBV6-5|TRBJ1-4
ASSYTGSEKLF
>12|TRBV30|TRBJ1-5
AWSVVEGGQPQH
>13|TRBV19|TRBJ1-2
ASSIRGQNDYGYT
>11|TRBV13|TRBJ1-2
ASSSRTASGYT
>13|TRBV20-1|TRBJ2-7
SASRPAGGAYEQY
>13|TRBV4-1|TRBJ1-2
ASSQADRSGGGYT
>16|TRBV11-2|TRBJ1-1
ASSRRDRGSPGDTEAF
>13|TRBV6-5|TRBJ1-6
ASSYREGGDSPLH
>13|TRBV30|TRBJ1-3
AWSMDSSSGNTIY
>14|TRBV4-3|TRBJ2-7
ASSLEVGDSSYEQY
>19|TRBV11-3|TRBJ2-2
ASSLDSETWLAGLNTGELF
>13|TRBV18|TRBJ1-2
ASSPDTTGGFGYT
>14|TRBV19|TRBJ2-1
ASSPPIGGAYNEQF